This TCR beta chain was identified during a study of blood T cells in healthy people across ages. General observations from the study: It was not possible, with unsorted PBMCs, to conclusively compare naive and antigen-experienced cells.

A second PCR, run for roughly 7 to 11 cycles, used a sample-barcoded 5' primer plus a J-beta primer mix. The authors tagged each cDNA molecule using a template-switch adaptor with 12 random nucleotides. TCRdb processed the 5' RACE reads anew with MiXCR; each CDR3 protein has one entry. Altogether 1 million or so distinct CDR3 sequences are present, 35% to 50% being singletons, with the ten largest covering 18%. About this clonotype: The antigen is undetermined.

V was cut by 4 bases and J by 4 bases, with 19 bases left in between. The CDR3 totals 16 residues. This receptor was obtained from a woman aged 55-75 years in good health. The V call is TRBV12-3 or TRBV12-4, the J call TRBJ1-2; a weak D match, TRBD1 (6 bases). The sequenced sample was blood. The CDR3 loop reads CASSSLTGLTSYGYTF. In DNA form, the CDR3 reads TGTGCCAGCAGTTCTCTTACAGGGCTTACTAGCTATGGCTACACCTTC.